This T cell receptor (beta chain) was profiled in a study of shared clonotypes between healthy human individuals. Study observations and caveats: Generation probabilities were higher for clonotypes shared across all four sorted-subset donors than for unshared ones.

The sample holds one count of this clone. Its antigen is not known. The length of the CDR3 is 14 residues. Germline lookup yields CDR1 SGHRS and CDR2 YFSETQ. Germline trimming cut 1 base from V and 5 bases from J; bases unmatched to any gene: 3. Study donors comprised healthy, HIV-negative adults devoid of recent acute infection or vaccination. Execution of the assay was at deep level. Profiled with immunoSEQ multiplex PCR; TCRdb holds only in-frame clones, not every one. This sample carries over a million clones, 75% to 80% of them seen once, and the ten largest clones take 0.6% to 0.75%. Sequenced input: memory CD4+ T cells from PBMCs. Subset denoted: CD45RA-negative fraction. This TCR came from a man between 18 and 35 years old in good health. Some clones in this sample may be carry-over from other donors' samples. The chain is built from TRBV5-1 and TRBJ1-3, with 7 bases identical to TRBD1. The CDR3 sequence: CASSLSGGRNTIYF. Here the CDR3 DNA reads TGCGCCAGCAGCTTGTCAGGGGGTAGAAACACCATATATTTT.